This TCR beta chain emerged from a study of T cell changes during pregnancy in multiple sclerosis. Produced via immunoSEQ multiplex PCR; TCRdb's table is partial and in-frame only. Among approximately 46,000 clones listed, more than 85% were seen once. CDR1 SGHDT and CDR2 YYEEEE come from the germline V gene. V was clipped by 4 bases and J by 9 bases, with 17 bases between them. The CDR3 covers 13 residues. This clone occurred a few times. The TCR sequence derives from a female donor with multiple sclerosis, enrolled in a pregnancy study. The sample in question was CD8+ T cells from peripheral blood mononuclear cells, obtained in the second trimester of pregnancy. The chain has TRBV5-6 and TRBJ2-7; possible D gene TRBD1, 6 bases. CDR3: CASSDITGNRQYF. The CDR3 DNA sequence: TGTGCCAGCAGCGACATAACAGGGAATCGGCAGTACTTC.